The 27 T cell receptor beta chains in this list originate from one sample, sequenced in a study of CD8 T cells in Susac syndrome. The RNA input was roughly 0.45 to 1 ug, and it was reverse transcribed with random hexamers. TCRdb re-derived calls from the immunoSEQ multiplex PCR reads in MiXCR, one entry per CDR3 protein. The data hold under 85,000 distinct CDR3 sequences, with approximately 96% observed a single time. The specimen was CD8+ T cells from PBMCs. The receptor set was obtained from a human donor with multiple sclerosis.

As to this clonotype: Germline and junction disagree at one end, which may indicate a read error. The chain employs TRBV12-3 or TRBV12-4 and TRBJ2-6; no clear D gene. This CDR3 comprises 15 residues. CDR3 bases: TGTGCCAGCAGCTTAGACTGGGCCTGGGCCAACGTCCTGACTTTC. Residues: CASSLDWAWANVLTF.

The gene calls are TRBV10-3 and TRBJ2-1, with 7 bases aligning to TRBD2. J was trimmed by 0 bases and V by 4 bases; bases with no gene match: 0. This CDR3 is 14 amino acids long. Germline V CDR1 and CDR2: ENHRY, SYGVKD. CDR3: CAISGTSSYNEQFF. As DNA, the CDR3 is TGTGCCATCAGTGGGACTAGCTCCTACAATGAGCAGTTCTTC.

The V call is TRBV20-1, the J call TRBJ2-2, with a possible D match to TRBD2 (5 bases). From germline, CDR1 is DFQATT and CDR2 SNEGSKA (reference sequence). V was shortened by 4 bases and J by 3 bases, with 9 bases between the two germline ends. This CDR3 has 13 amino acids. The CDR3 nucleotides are TGCAGTGCTACGGGGATGGACACCGGGGAGCTGTTTTTT. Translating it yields CSATGMDTGELFF.

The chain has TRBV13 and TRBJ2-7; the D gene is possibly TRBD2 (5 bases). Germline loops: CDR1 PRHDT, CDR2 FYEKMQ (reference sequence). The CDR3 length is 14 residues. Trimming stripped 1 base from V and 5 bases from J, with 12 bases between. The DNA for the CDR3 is TGTGCCAGCAGCTTAGTTCAGGCCGGGGACGAGCAGTACTTC. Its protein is CASSLVQAGDEQYF. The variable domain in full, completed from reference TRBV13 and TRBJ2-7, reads AAGVIQSPRHLIKEKRETATLKCYPIPRHDTVYWYQQGPGQDPQFLISFYEKMQSDKGSIPDRFSAQQFSDYHSELNMSSLELGDSALYFCASSLVQAGDEQYFGPGTRLTVT.

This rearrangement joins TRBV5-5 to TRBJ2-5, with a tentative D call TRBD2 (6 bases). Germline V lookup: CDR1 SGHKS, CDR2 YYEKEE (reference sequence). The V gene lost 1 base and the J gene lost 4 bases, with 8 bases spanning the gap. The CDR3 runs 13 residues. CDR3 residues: CASSLPRGETQYF. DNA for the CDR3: TGTGCCAGCAGCTTGCCGCGGGGAGAGACCCAGTACTTC.

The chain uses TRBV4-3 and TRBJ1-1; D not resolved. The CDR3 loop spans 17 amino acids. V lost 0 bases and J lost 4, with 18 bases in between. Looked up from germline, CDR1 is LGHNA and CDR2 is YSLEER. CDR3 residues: CASSQDLERVVATEAFF. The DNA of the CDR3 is TGCGCCAGCAGCCAAGATCTTGAGAGGGTAGTGGCCACTGAAGCTTTCTTT.

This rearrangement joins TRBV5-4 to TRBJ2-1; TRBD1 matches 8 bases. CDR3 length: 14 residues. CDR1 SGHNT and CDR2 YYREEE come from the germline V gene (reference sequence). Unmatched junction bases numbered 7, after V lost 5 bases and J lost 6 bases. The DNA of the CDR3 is TGTGCCAGCAGACCTGACAGGGGTTCCAATGAGCAGTTCTTC. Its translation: CASRPDRGSNEQFF.

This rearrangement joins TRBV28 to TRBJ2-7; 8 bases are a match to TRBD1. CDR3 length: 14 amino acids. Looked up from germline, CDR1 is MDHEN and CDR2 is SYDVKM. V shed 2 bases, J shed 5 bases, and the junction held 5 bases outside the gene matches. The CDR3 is CASSLRGQGHEQYF. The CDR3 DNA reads TGTGCCAGCAGTTTACGCGGACAGGGCCACGAGCAGTACTTC.

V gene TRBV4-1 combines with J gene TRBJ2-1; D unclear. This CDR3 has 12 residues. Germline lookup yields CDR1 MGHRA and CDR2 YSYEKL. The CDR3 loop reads CASKSSYNEQFF. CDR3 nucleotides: TGCGCGTCAAAGAGCTCCTACAATGAGCAGTTCTTC.

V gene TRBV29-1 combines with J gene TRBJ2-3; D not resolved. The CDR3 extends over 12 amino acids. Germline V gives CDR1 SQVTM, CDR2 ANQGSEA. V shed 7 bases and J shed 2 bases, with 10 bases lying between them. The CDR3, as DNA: TGCAGCGCCGGCGGATACACAGATACGCAGTATTTT. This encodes CSAGGYTDTQYF.

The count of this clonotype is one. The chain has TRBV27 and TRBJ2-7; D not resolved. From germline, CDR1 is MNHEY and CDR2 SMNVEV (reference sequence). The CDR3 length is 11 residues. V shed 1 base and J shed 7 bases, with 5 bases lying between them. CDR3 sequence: CASSLWEEQYF. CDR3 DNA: TGTGCCAGCAGTTTATGGGAAGAGCAGTACTTC.

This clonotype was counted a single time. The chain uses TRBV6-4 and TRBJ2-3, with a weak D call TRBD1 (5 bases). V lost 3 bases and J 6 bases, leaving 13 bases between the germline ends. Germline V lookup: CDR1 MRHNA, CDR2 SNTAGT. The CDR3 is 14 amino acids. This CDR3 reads CASSEGQVVDTQYF. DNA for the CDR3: TGTGCCAGCAGTGAGGGGCAGGTGGTCGATACGCAGTATTTT.

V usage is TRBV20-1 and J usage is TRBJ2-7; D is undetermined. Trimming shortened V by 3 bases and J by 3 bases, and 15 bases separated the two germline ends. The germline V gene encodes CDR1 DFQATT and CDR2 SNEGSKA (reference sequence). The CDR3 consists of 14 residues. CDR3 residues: CSASEAAENYEQYF. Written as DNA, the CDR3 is TGCAGTGCTAGCGAGGCAGCAGAGAACTACGAGCAGTACTTC.

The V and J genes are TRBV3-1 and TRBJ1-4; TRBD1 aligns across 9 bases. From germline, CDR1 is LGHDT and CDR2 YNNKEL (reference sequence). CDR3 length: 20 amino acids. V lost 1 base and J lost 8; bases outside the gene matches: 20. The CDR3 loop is CASSQGGGTGSPLAGEKLFF. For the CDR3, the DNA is TGTGCCAGCAGCCAAGGAGGCGGGACAGGGAGCCCGTTGGCGGGGGAAAAACTGTTTTTT.

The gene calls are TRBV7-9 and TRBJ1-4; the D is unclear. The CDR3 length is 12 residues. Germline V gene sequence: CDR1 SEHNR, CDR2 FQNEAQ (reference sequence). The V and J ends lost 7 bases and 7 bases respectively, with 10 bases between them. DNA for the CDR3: TGTGCCAGCACCCCCTATGGTGAAAAACTGTTTTTT. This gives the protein CASTPYGEKLFF. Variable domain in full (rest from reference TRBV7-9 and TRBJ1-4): DTGVSQNPRHKITKRGQNVTFRCDPISEHNRLYWYRQTLGQGPEFLTYFQNEAQLEKSRLLSDRFSAERPKGSFSTLEIQRTEQGDSAMYLCASTPYGEKLFFGSGTQLSVL.

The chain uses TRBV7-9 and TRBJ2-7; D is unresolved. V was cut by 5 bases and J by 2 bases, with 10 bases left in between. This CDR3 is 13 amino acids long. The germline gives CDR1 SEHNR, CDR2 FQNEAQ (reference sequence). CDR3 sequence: CASSPPETYEQYF. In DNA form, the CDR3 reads TGTGCCAGCAGCCCTCCCGAAACCTACGAGCAGTACTTC.

The CDR3 DNA sequence: TGTGCCTGGAGTCACGGGACAGGGAAAGAGACCCAGTACTTC. It encodes CAWSHGTGKETQYF. The V call is TRBV30, the J call TRBJ2-5; 9 bases fit TRBD1. J gave up 3 bases and V 2 bases, and 4 bases lay outside the gene matches. The CDR3 is 14 residues long. The germline CDR1 and CDR2 sequences are GTSNPN and SVGIG (reference sequence).

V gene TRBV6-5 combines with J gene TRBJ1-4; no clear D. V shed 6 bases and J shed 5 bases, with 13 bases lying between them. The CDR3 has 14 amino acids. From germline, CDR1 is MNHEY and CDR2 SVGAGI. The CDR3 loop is CASSDGPANEKLFF. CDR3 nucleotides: TGTGCCAGCAGCGATGGACCCGCAAATGAAAAACTGTTTTTT.

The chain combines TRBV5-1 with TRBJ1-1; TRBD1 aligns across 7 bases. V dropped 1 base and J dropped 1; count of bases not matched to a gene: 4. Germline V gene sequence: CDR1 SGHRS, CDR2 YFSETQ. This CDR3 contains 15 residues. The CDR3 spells CASSLSRQGNTEAFF. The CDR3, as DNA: TGCGCCAGCAGCTTGTCCCGACAGGGGAACACTGAAGCTTTCTTT.

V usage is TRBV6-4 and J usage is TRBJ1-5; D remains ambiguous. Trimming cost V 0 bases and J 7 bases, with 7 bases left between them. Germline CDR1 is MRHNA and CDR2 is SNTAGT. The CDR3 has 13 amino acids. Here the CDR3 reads CASSDSPEQPQHF. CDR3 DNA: TGTGCCAGCAGTGACTCGCCCGAACAGCCCCAGCATTTT.

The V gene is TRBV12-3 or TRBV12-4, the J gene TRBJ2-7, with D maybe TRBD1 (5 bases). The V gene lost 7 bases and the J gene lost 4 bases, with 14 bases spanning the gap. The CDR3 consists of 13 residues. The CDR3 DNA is TGTGCCAGCATGGACCTACAGGATTACGAGCAGTACTTC. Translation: CASMDLQDYEQYF.

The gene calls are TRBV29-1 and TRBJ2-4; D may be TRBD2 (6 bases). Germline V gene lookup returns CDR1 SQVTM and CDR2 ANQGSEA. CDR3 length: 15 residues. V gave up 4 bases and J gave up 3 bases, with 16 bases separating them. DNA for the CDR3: TGCAGCGTTGGCGGGACCGAAACGGACAAAAACATTCAGTACTTC. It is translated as CSVGGTETDKNIQYF.

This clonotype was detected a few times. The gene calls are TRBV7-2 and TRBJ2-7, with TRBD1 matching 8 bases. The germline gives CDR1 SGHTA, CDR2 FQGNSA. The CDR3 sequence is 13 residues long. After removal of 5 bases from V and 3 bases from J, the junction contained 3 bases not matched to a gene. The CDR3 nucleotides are TGTGCCAGCAGCCCCGGACAGGGCTACGAGCAGTACTTC. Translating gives CASSPGQGYEQYF.

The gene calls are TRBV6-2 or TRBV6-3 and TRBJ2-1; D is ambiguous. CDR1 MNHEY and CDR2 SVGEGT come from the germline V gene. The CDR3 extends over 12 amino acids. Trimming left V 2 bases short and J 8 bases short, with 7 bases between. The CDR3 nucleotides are TGTGCCAGCAGTTACACTTATGATGAGCAGTTCTTC. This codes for CASSYTYDEQFF.

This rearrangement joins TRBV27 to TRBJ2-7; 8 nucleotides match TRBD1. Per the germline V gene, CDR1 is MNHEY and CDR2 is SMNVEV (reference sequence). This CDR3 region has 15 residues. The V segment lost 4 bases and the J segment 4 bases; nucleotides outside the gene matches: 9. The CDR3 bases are TGTGCCAGCAGTTCCATGCAGGGGGCGCATTACGAGCAGTACTTC. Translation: CASSSMQGAHYEQYF.

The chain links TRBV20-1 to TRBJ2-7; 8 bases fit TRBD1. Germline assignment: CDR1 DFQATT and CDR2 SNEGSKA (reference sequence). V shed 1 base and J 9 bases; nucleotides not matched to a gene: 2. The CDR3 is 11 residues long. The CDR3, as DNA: TGCAGTGCTAGAGCAGGGGGCGGGCAGTACTTC. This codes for CSARAGGGQYF.

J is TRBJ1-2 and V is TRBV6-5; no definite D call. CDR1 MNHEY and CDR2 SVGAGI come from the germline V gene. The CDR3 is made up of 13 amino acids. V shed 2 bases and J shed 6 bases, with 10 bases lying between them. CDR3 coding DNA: TGTGCCAGCAGTTACCGCCCTGGGAATGGCTACACCTTC. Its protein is CASSYRPGNGYTF.